One and the same sample provided the 15 T cell receptor beta chains below, sequenced in a study of blood T cell repertoires in COVID-19. Some clones are missing from TCRdb's copy, which holds only in-frame ones; the method was immunoSEQ multiplex PCR. Of 300,000 or so clones in the sample, around nine tenths were seen once. Source material: peripheral blood. All receptors come from a man aged 50 or older with active or convalescent COVID-19.

The CDR3 region is CASSYSTGGGIYGYTF. The CDR3 region has the DNA TGTGCCAGCAGTTACTCGACGGGGGGCGGAATCTATGGCTACACCTTC. The chain has TRBV6-5 and TRBJ1-2; D is possibly TRBD1 (6 bases). Deletions cut 0 bases from V and 4 bases from J, with 15 bases between. This CDR3 has 16 residues. The germline gives CDR1 MNHEY, CDR2 SVGAGI.

This clone has a single count. The J gene is TRBJ2-3, the V gene TRBV21-1; no DNA check was done on the table's D call, TRBD1. TRBV21-1 is listed as a pseudogene. This CDR3 region has 21 residues. The DNA of the CDR3 is TGTGCCAGCAGCAAAGCGCTTTTCGACAGTCAAACCTGGATTAGCACAGATACGCAGTATTTT. Translation: CASSKALFDSQTWISTDTQYF.

This chain joins TRBV18 and TRBJ1-3, with D uncertain. Germline V gene lookup returns CDR1 KGHSH and CDR2 LQKENI. The CDR3 has 14 amino acids. The V and J ends lost 3 bases and 9 bases respectively, with 15 bases between them. CDR3 region: CASSPIETGSTIYF. The CDR3 DNA is TGTGCCAGCTCACCCATAGAGACTGGTAGCACCATATATTTT.

This clone has a handful of counts. The V gene is TRBV7-6, the J gene TRBJ2-3, with TRBD2 matching 7 bases. This CDR3 is built from 17 residues. V shed 1 base, J shed 0 bases, and the junction held 7 bases outside the gene matches. Germline CDR1 is SGHVS and CDR2 is FNYEAQ. The CDR3 reads CASSLGGGGLSTDTQYF. CDR3 nucleotide sequence: TGTGCCAGCAGCTTAGGGGGCGGGGGATTGAGCACAGATACGCAGTATTTT. Together with reference TRBV7-6 and TRBJ2-3, the CDR3 gives the full variable domain: GAGVSQSPRYKVTKRGQDVALRCDPISGHVSLYWYRQALGQGPEFLTYFNYEAQQDKSGLPNDRFSAERPEGSISTLTIQRTEQRDSAMYRCASSLGGGGLSTDTQYFGPGTRLTVL.

The chain joins TRBV6-5 to TRBJ1-1, with D uncertain. Germline CDR1 MNHEY, CDR2 SVGAGI. Trimming took off 2 bases at V and 0 bases at J, with 7 bases between the two ends. The CDR3 contains 14 residues. This chain's CDR3 is CASSYESLNTEAFF. The CDR3 DNA is TGTGCCAGCAGTTACGAGTCCCTGAACACTGAAGCTTTCTTT.

The chain combines TRBV2 with TRBJ1-2; weak D call: TRBD1 (5 bases). Between the trimmed V and J ends, which lost 5 bases and 6 bases, there was a span of 19 bases. The CDR3 sequence is 15 residues long. The V gene's germline CDR1 is SNHLY and CDR2 FYNNEI. CDR3 sequence: CASSLQSGTGNGYTF. The CDR3, as DNA: TGTGCCAGCAGTCTACAATCCGGGACTGGGAATGGCTACACCTTC.

The gene calls are TRBV7-9 and TRBJ1-1; no definite D call. Germline V gene data show CDR1 as SEHNR and CDR2 as FQNEAQ (reference sequence). The CDR3 is 13 residues long. V lost 1 base to trimming and J lost 7 bases, with 10 bases between them. Written as DNA, the CDR3 is TGTGCCAGCAGCTTAGGGCGGGAGTATGAAGCTTTCTTT. Translated, it gives CASSLGREYEAFF.

V usage is TRBV4-3 and J usage is TRBJ2-3; 12 positions match TRBD2. With V trimmed by 1 base and J by 7 bases, 6 bases remained unmatched. Per germline, CDR1 LGHNA and CDR2 YSLEER. This CDR3 region has 16 residues. The CDR3 coding sequence is TGCGCCAGCAGCCAAGGACTAGCGGGGGAATCTTATACGCAGTATTTT. This sequence encodes CASSQGLAGESYTQYF.

This clone was detected a few times. V gene TRBV7-9 combines with J gene TRBJ2-7; D uncertain. Trimming took 5 bases from V and 6 from J, leaving 8 bases between them. The germline V gene encodes CDR1 SEHNR and CDR2 FQNEAQ (reference sequence). This CDR3 has 11 amino acids. CDR3 sequence reads: CASSPLFEQYF. Here the CDR3 DNA reads TGTGCCAGCAGCCCCCTTTTCGAGCAGTACTTC.

In this sample, this clone turned up once. The V and J genes are TRBV5-4 and TRBJ1-3, with D possibly matching TRBD1 (6 bases). The CDR3 covers 15 residues. V lost 0 bases to trimming and J lost 3 bases, with 10 bases between them. Germline CDR1 and CDR2: SGHNT and YYREEE (reference sequence). CDR3 sequence: CASSLDRALGNTIYF. The CDR3 DNA sequence: TGTGCCAGCAGCTTGGACAGGGCCCTTGGAAACACCATATATTTT.

V usage is TRBV9 and J usage is TRBJ2-1; tentative D call: TRBD2 (7 bases). V lost 0 bases to trimming and J lost 5 bases, with 24 bases between them. CDR3 length: 19 residues. Per germline, CDR1 SGDLS and CDR2 YYNGEE. Here the CDR3 DNA reads TGTGCCAGCAGCGTAGATCCGGGGGGCGGGAGAGGGTCTAACAATGAGCAGTTCTTC. Translation gives CASSVDPGGGRGSNNEQFF.

The rearrangement joins TRBV28 to TRBJ2-7, with 8 bases fitting TRBD1. The CDR3 sequence is 15 residues long. After removal of 5 bases from V and 2 bases from J, the junction contained 8 bases not matched to a gene. Germline V gives CDR1 MDHEN, CDR2 SYDVKM. CDR3 DNA sequence: TGTGCCAGCAGTGTACGACAGGGGATACCCTACGAGCAGTACTTC. Amino acids: CASSVRQGIPYEQYF.

This chain uses TRBV24-1 with TRBJ1-1; the D gene is possibly TRBD1 (6 bases). The CDR3 contains 14 residues. Trimming pared 9 bases from V and 5 bases from J, leaving 18 bases between. The V gene's germline CDR1 is KGHDR and CDR2 SFDVKD. The chain's CDR3 is CATEGEGPRTEAFF. The CDR3 DNA reads TGTGCCACCGAGGGGGAGGGGCCGAGGACTGAAGCTTTCTTT.

The rearrangement links TRBV11-2 to TRBJ2-7; maybe TRBD1 (6 bases). The germline V gene has CDR1 SGHAT and CDR2 FQNNGV. The germline V and J ends were trimmed by 6 bases and 4 bases, with 13 bases remaining between them. The length of the CDR3 is 13 residues. CDR3 DNA: TGTGCCAGCAGGGTAAAACAGGGTTACGAGCAGTACTTC. This codes for CASRVKQGYEQYF.

V and J are TRBV6-2 or TRBV6-3 and TRBJ2-1, with 10 bases identical to TRBD2. The ends lost 0 bases at V and 5 bases at J; junction bases unmatched: 13. This CDR3 is 19 amino acids long. The germline gives CDR1 MNHEY, CDR2 SVGEGT. The CDR3 bases are TGTGCCAGCAGTTACTCCGTTCGACTAGCGGGTATTTTCCACAATGAGCAGTTCTTC. It codes for CASSYSVRLAGIFHNEQFF.